This T cell receptor beta chain was recorded in a study of beta chain features in type 1 diabetes. Study as a whole: Examination covered around 98,000,000 sorted cells spanning all samples.

CDR3 length equals 13 residues. Germline V CDR1 and CDR2: SGHRS, YFSETQ. Trimming removed 4 bases at V and 2 bases at J, with 9 bases between. Every isolated RNA sample was fully reverse transcribed, so sequencing captured expressed TCRB transcripts. The method was immunoSEQ multiplex PCR; TCRdb's version includes in-frame clones alone and lacks a portion of them. This repertoire shows around 300,000 clones, 7% to 9% found once; its top ten account for more than 0.8%. This clone showed up just a few times. Its antigen is unidentified. The same CDR3 arises from other DNA sequences in this sample as well. Study-wide points: It was not settled here whether HLA type affects TCRB rearrangement.

This receptor was taken from a woman under 30 in good health. Input material: central memory CD4+ T cells from blood. This chain connects TRBV5-1 to TRBJ1-1; D gene uncertain. The CDR3 bases are TGCGCCAGCAGCCCCGACGGAAACACTGAAGCTTTCTTT. Its protein is CASSPDGNTEAFF.